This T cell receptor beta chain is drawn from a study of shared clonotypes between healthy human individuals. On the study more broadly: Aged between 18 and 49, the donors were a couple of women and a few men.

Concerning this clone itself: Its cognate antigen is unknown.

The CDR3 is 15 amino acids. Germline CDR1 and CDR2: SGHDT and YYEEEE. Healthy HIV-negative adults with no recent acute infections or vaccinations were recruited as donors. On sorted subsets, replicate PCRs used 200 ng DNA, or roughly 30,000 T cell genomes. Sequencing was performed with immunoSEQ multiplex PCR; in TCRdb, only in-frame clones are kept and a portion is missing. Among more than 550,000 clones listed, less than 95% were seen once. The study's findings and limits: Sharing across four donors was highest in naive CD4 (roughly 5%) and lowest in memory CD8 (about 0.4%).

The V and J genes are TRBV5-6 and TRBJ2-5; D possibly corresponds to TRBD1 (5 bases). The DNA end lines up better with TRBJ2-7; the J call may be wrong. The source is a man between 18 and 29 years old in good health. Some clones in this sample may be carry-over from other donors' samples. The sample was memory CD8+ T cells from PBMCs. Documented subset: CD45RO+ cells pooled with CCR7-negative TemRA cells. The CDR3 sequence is CASSLAKADTYEQYF. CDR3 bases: TGTGCCAGCAGCTTGGCCAAGGCGGACACCTACGAGCAGTACTTC.